These 23 T cell receptor beta chains were sequenced from one sample in a study of T cell repertoires in cytomegalovirus infection. MiXCR, run by TCRdb on the reads, gives a single entry per CDR3 protein. The data show approximately 140,000 distinct CDR3 sequences, with about 6.5% seen just once and more than 15% held by the top ten. Sequencing input: PBMCs. Receptor source: a human donor in good health (CMV status not recorded). Some clones in this sample may be carry-over from other donors' samples.

This clonotype was seen repeatedly, ten times or more. The J gene is TRBJ1-2, the V gene TRBV7-2, with TRBD1 matching 9 bases. The CDR3 covers 14 residues. CDR1 is SGHTA, CDR2 FQGNSA, per germline. The V segment lost 5 bases and the J segment 5 bases; nucleotides outside the gene matches: 6. Here the CDR3 DNA reads TGTGCCAGCAGCACCACAGGGGGCGTATATGGCTACACCTTC. It codes for CASSTTGGVYGYTF.

This clonotype occurred many times. At one end the junction does not follow the germline gene, possibly because of a read error. The rearrangement joins TRBV2 to TRBJ1-1; D unresolved. The CDR3 sequence is 10 residues long. Germline CDR1 reads SNHLY; CDR2 reads FYNNEI. The CDR3 sequence is CASSLGEAFF. The CDR3 DNA is TGTGCTAGCAGCCTGGGTGAAGCTTTCTTT.

The V and J genes are TRBV9 and TRBJ2-7, with D possibly being TRBD1 (5 bases). This CDR3 region has 13 residues. V was shortened by 4 bases and J by 5 bases, with 13 bases between the two germline ends. Germline V CDR1 and CDR2: SGDLS, YYNGEE. CDR3 bases: TGTGCCAGCAGCACCAATAAGGGGCACGAGCAGTACTTC. It specifies CASSTNKGHEQYF.

This clonotype was picked up many times. The rearrangement uses TRBV7-9 and TRBJ1-2; 7 bases match TRBD1. The CDR3 sequence is 16 residues long. Trimming took 4 bases from V and 2 from J; bases not matched to a gene: 10. The germline V gene encodes CDR1 SEHNR and CDR2 FQNEAQ (reference sequence). The CDR3 here is CASSSSSPGQNYGYTF. CDR3 bases: TGTGCCAGCAGCTCTAGTTCTCCGGGACAGAACTATGGCTACACCTTC. Using reference TRBV7-9 and TRBJ1-2 for the parts outside the CDR3, the full variable domain is DTGVSQNPRHKITKRGQNVTFRCDPISEHNRLYWYRQTLGQGPEFLTYFQNEAQLEKSRLLSDRFSAERPKGSFSTLEIQRTEQGDSAMYLCASSSSSPGQNYGYTFGSGTRLTVV.

This clonotype was found many times. The chain links TRBV7-2 to TRBJ1-1; maybe TRBD1 (6 bases). The CDR3 loop spans 15 amino acids. Germline V lookup: CDR1 SGHTA, CDR2 FQGNSA. V gave up 2 bases and J gave up 3 bases, with 13 bases separating them. CDR3 sequence reads: CASSLNSRGDTEAFF. CDR3 in DNA: TGTGCCAGCAGCTTAAACTCAAGGGGGGACACTGAAGCTTTCTTT. Looking up the rest from reference TRBV7-2 and TRBJ1-1 gives the full variable domain: GAGVSQSPSNKVTEKGKDVELRCDPISGHTALYWYRQSLGQGLEFLIYFQGNSAPDKSGLPSDRFSAERTGGSVSTLTIQRTQQEDSAVYLCASSLNSRGDTEAFFGQGTRLTVV.

Details on this clonotype: It may be a read error: a sequence one base away is much more abundant. The chain recombines TRBV20-1 with TRBJ1-3; D gene unclear. Germline loops: CDR1 DFQATT, CDR2 SNEGSKA (reference sequence). V lost 3 bases to trimming and J lost 9 bases, with 18 bases between them. This CDR3 comprises 14 residues. DNA of the CDR3: TGCAGTGCTAGTTCCCCTCGGCTGGATGTCACCATATATTTT. This gives the protein CSASSPRLDVTIYF.

There are many counts of this clonotype. V usage is TRBV7-2 and J usage is TRBJ1-1; tentative D call: TRBD1 (6 bases). Looked up from germline, CDR1 is SGHTA and CDR2 is FQGNSA. CDR3 length equals 15 residues. V lost 2 bases, J lost 5 bases, and 15 bases lay in between. In DNA, the CDR3 is TGTGCCAGCAGCTTACCGACCGGAAGGGGGACTGAAGCTTTCTTT. It specifies CASSLPTGRGTEAFF.

This rearrangement joins TRBV20-1 to TRBJ1-1; maybe TRBD1 (6 bases). Germline assignment: CDR1 DFQATT and CDR2 SNEGSKA (reference sequence). The CDR3 runs 13 residues. The V gene lost 5 bases and the J gene lost 1 base, with 11 bases spanning the gap. The DNA for the CDR3 is TGCAGTGCTCAAGACAGGCAGAACACTGAAGCTTTCTTT. The encoded protein is CSAQDRQNTEAFF.

This clonotype occurred many times. V gene TRBV7-2 combines with J gene TRBJ1-1, with D hard to call. The germline V and J ends were trimmed by 3 bases and 4 bases, with 12 bases remaining between them. The V gene's germline CDR1 is SGHTA and CDR2 FQGNSA. CDR3 length: 14 amino acids. The CDR3 protein is CASSLASDGTEAFF. CDR3 DNA: TGTGCCAGCAGCTTGGCCTCGGACGGCACTGAAGCTTTCTTT.

This clonotype was picked up many times. V usage is TRBV4-3 and J usage is TRBJ2-3; 10 nucleotides line up with TRBD2. The germline V gene encodes CDR1 LGHNA and CDR2 YSLEER. The J segment lost 3 bases and the V segment lost 0 bases, leaving 6 bases of the junction unmatched. The CDR3 extends over 17 amino acids. The CDR3 coding sequence is TGCGCCAGCAGCCAAGATTACAGCGGGGGGGCTACAGATACGCAGTATTTT. This encodes CASSQDYSGGATDTQYF.

The chain employs TRBV7-2 and TRBJ1-2; TRBD1 matches 7 bases. Trimming at V came to 2 bases and at J to 7 bases, leaving 7 bases not matched to a gene. Germline CDR1 SGHTA, CDR2 FQGNSA. CDR3 size: 14 residues. The CDR3 region is CASSLRDRWAGYTF. CDR3 DNA: TGTGCCAGCAGCTTACGGGACAGATGGGCTGGCTACACCTTC.

This clonotype occurred many times. The genes are TRBV7-8 and TRBJ2-5, with 7 positions matching TRBD2. This CDR3 is built from 15 residues. The germline CDR1 and CDR2 sequences are SGHVS and FQNEAQ. V lost 2 bases to trimming and J lost 2 bases; unmatched junction nucleotides: 5. Here the CDR3 reads CASSLNLGGQETQYF. CDR3 DNA sequence: TGTGCCAGCAGCTTAAATTTGGGGGGGCAAGAGACCCAGTACTTC.

The rearrangement uses TRBV19 and TRBJ2-7; the match to TRBD1 covers 8 bases. The germline V gene encodes CDR1 LNHDA and CDR2 SQIVND (reference sequence). V dropped 4 bases and J dropped 0; count of bases not matched to a gene: 5. The length of the CDR3 is 15 residues. CDR3 sequence: CASSTQGGYSYEQYF. The CDR3 coding sequence is TGTGCCAGTAGTACACAGGGGGGCTACTCCTACGAGCAGTACTTC.

This chain uses TRBV7-6 with TRBJ1-2; TRBD1 might be the D (5 bases). Germline V gene lookup returns CDR1 SGHVS and CDR2 FNYEAQ. Trimming took off 1 base at V and 13 bases at J, with 10 bases between the two ends. CDR3 length: 11 amino acids. Written as DNA, the CDR3 is TGTGCCAGCAGCTTAGGGGGGGACTCCACCTTC. Translation gives CASSLGGDSTF.

This clonotype was picked up many times. This chain links TRBV4-2 with TRBJ2-6, with TRBD1 matching 11 bases. The junction had 1 base not matched to a gene; V was cut back by 0 bases and J by 3 bases. The CDR3 totals 17 residues. The V gene's germline CDR1 is LGHNA and CDR2 YNFKEQ. The CDR3 loop reads CASSQEDRGLGANVLTF. The CDR3 nucleotides are TGTGCCAGCAGCCAAGAGGACAGGGGGCTTGGGGCCAACGTCCTGACTTTC.

This clonotype was found many times. The chain links TRBV28 to TRBJ1-2; the D gene is possibly TRBD1 (5 bases). CDR1 MDHEN and CDR2 SYDVKM come from the germline V gene. Trimming took 9 bases from V and 5 from J, leaving 19 bases between them. The CDR3 is made up of 14 amino acids. The CDR3 coding sequence is TGTGCCAGTTCCCTCAATGGGGGGATGTATGGCTACACCTTC. Protein: CASSLNGGMYGYTF.

This clonotype was seen a handful of times. The chain uses TRBV2 and TRBJ1-4, with no clear D. This CDR3 spans 13 amino acids. Deletions cut 5 bases from V and 7 bases from J, with 11 bases between. Per the germline V gene, CDR1 is SNHLY and CDR2 is FYNNEI. The DNA of the CDR3 is TGTGCCAGCAGTCGCAGGTCGGGTGAAAAACTGTTTTTT. It yields the protein CASSRRSGEKLFF.

This clonotype was seen many times. The DNA of the CDR3 is TGCGCCAGCAGCCAAGACCGAAGGATTCCTGGGGCCAACGTCCTGACTTTC. Encoded protein: CASSQDRRIPGANVLTF. V and J are TRBV4-3 and TRBJ2-6, with D unclear. Trimming cost V 0 bases and J 2 bases, with 11 bases left between them. Looked up from germline, CDR1 is LGHNA and CDR2 is YSLEER. The CDR3 covers 17 residues.

The chain carries TRBV7-2 and TRBJ2-7, with D hard to call. Germline loops: CDR1 SGHTA, CDR2 FQGNSA. With 5 bases removed from V and 2 bases from J, the gap between germline ends came to 19 bases. The CDR3 runs 16 residues. CDR3 in amino acids: CASSPTPVQVPYEQYF. Here the CDR3 DNA reads TGTGCCAGCAGCCCTACGCCCGTCCAGGTGCCCTACGAGCAGTACTTC.

This clonotype was seen a single time. One end of the junction fails to match germline, which may point to a read error. The V gene is TRBV3-1, the J gene TRBJ1-5, with 7 bases matching TRBD1. CDR1 and CDR2 (germline): LGHDT, YNNKEL (reference sequence). This CDR3 is 15 amino acids long. The CDR3 DNA reads as TGTGCCAGCAGCCAAGATTTTACAGGGGATCAGCTCCAGCATTTT. This codes for CASSQDFTGDQLQHF.

At least ten counts were recorded for this clonotype. V usage is TRBV6-2 or TRBV6-3 and J usage is TRBJ2-3; a possible D gene is TRBD1 (6 bases). The V gene lost 2 bases and the J gene lost 7 bases, with 7 bases spanning the gap. The CDR3 spans 12 residues. The germline V gene has CDR1 MNHEY and CDR2 SVGEGT. The CDR3 nucleotides read TGTGCCAGCAGTTACGGGGACAATACGCAGTATTTT. As protein: CASSYGDNTQYF.

This clonotype was detected ten times or more. The V gene is TRBV6-2 or TRBV6-3, the J gene TRBJ1-5, with 7 bases that match TRBD1. The ends lost 6 bases at V and 4 bases at J; junction bases unmatched: 6. The CDR3 spans 14 residues. Germline V gene lookup returns CDR1 MNHEY and CDR2 SVGEGT. This chain's CDR3 is CASSRTGANQPQHF. CDR3 bases: TGTGCCAGCAGCCGGACAGGCGCTAATCAGCCCCAGCATTTT.

The gene calls are TRBV7-3 and TRBJ2-1; D may be TRBD1 or TRBD2 (5 bases each). Germline loops: CDR1 SGHTA, CDR2 FQGTGA. V was shortened by 2 bases and J by 3 bases, with 8 bases between the two germline ends. CDR3 size: 14 residues. CDR3 sequence reads: CASSLGGDYNEQFF. DNA for the CDR3: TGTGCCAGCAGCTTAGGGGGTGACTACAATGAGCAGTTCTTC.